The 32 T cell receptor beta chains listed next were all sequenced from one sample in a study of blood T cells in healthy people across ages. Alongside a J-beta primer mix, a sample-barcoded 5' primer served in a second PCR lasting about 6 to 12 cycles. Each CDR3 protein gets one entry after TCRdb re-called the 5' RACE reads with MiXCR. The top ten hold roughly 14% of the sample, which has around 650,000 distinct CDR3 sequences, 32% seen once. Sequencing was done on a sample of blood. The receptors originated from a woman aged 80 or older in good health.

This clonotype was seen many times. The chain joins TRBV28 to TRBJ2-5; possible D gene TRBD1, 5 bases. Germline CDR1 reads MDHEN; CDR2 reads SYDVKM. CDR3 size: 13 residues. V was cut by 10 bases and J by 2 bases, with 14 bases left in between. The CDR3 region is CATSDTAQETQYF. The CDR3 coding sequence is TGTGCCACCTCGGACACAGCACAAGAGACCCAGTACTTC.

Concerning this clonotype: It may be a read error: a sequence one base away is much more abundant. This chain connects TRBV7-2 to TRBJ2-7, with 11 bases that match TRBD1. Germline assignment: CDR1 SGHTA and CDR2 FQGNSA. The CDR3 runs to 15 residues. The V and J ends lost 4 bases and 9 bases, in that order; junction bases with no gene match: 11. The DNA for the CDR3 is TGTGCCAGCAGCTCAGGACAGGGGGCGGCTCATGGGCAGTACTTC. Encoded protein: CASSSGQGAAHGQYF.

This clonotype occurred a few times. This chain uses TRBV28 with TRBJ2-7; D perhaps matches TRBD1 (7 bases). Germline loops: CDR1 MDHEN, CDR2 SYDVKM. This CDR3 has 14 amino acids. The V and J ends lost 7 bases and 1 base respectively, with 14 bases between them. CDR3 coding DNA: TGTGCCAGCAAGTGGCAGGGGGGATCCTACGAGCAGTACTTC. Its protein product is CASKWQGGSYEQYF. The whole variable domain, filled in from reference TRBV28 and TRBJ2-7, reads DVKVTQSSRYLVKRTGEKVFLECVQDMDHENMFWYRQDPGLGLRLIYFSYDVKMKEKGDIPEGYSVSREKKERFSLILESASTNQTSMYLCASKWQGGSYEQYFGPGTRLTVT.

Details on this clonotype: A much larger clone differs by one base, so this may be a read error. The rearrangement joins TRBV7-8 to TRBJ2-6, with 9 bases identical to TRBD1. CDR1 is SGHVS and CDR2 is FQNEAQ in the germline V gene. The CDR3 is 19 residues long. V lost 4 bases, J lost 0 bases, and 10 bases stayed unmatched. The CDR3 sequence is CASSSNWGTGNSGANVLTF. The CDR3, as DNA: TGTGCCAGCAGCTCAAATTGGGGGACAGGGAACTCTGGGGCCAACGTCCTGACTTTC.

This clonotype was observed a handful of times. The chain links TRBV3-1 to TRBJ1-1; 10 bases line up with TRBD1. CDR3 length: 16 residues. Germline-derived CDR1 and CDR2 are LGHDT and YNNKEL (reference sequence). After removal of 5 bases from V and 4 bases from J, the junction contained 10 bases not matched to a gene. The CDR3 protein is CASSAIRDRGLTEAFF. DNA of the CDR3: TGTGCCAGCAGCGCAATCCGGGACAGGGGTCTCACTGAAGCTTTCTTT.

The V gene is TRBV20-1, the J gene TRBJ1-2; maybe TRBD1 (6 bases). V was cut by 0 bases and J by 7 bases, with 12 bases left in between. Germline CDR1 is DFQATT and CDR2 is SNEGSKA (reference sequence). CDR3 length: 13 residues. CDR3 in amino acids: CSARDSLQGGYTF. As DNA, the CDR3 is TGCAGTGCTAGAGACTCCCTACAGGGTGGCTACACCTTC.

V and J are TRBV30 and TRBJ1-5; D not certain. This CDR3 has 13 residues. V was trimmed by 0 bases and J by 4 bases, leaving 7 bases between them. Germline lookup yields CDR1 GTSNPN and CDR2 SVGIG (reference sequence). The CDR3 sequence is CAWSVGLNQPQHF. The CDR3 nucleotides are TGTGCCTGGAGTGTTGGCCTAAATCAGCCCCAGCATTTT.

The count of this clonotype is one. The chain employs TRBV3-1 and TRBJ2-7; 9 bases are shared with TRBD2. Trimming cost V 1 base and J 5 bases; bases outside gene matches: 3. The CDR3 extends over 14 amino acids. CDR1 and CDR2 (germline): LGHDT, YNNKEL (reference sequence). The CDR3 coding sequence is TGTGCCAGCAGCCAAGTAGCGGGGGTGGACGAGCAGTACTTC. This codes for CASSQVAGVDEQYF.

Note on this clonotype: Possible read error: a much larger clone is one base away. The chain combines TRBV5-1 with TRBJ1-4; D uncertain. This CDR3 region has 14 residues. V lost 1 base and J lost 8, with 12 bases in between. Germline CDR1 SGHRS, CDR2 YFSETQ. The CDR3 here is CASSLTVEGEKLFF. The CDR3 DNA is TGCGCCAGCAGCTTGACGGTGGAAGGGGAAAAACTGTTTTTT. Based on the CDR3 plus reference TRBV5-1 and TRBJ1-4, the full variable domain is KAGVTQTPRYLIKTRGQQVTLSCSPISGHRSVSWYQQTPGQGLQFLFEYFSETQRNKGNFPGRFSGRQFSNSRSEMNVSTLELGDSALYLCASSLTVEGEKLFFGSGTQLSVL.

This clonotype was detected a few times. The rearrangement joins TRBV6-6 to TRBJ2-3; D is perhaps TRBD2 (6 bases). This CDR3 spans 14 amino acids. CDR1 and CDR2 (germline): MNHNY, SVGAGI (reference sequence). V lost 2 bases, J lost 2 bases, and 8 bases lay in between. The CDR3 bases are TGTGCCAGCAGTTACGCGGGATTCACAGATACGCAGTATTTT. Translation: CASSYAGFTDTQYF.

The V call is TRBV2, the J call TRBJ2-1; the D gene is possibly TRBD2 (5 bases). The J call may be wrong; the DNA end is better matched by TRBJ2-7. Germline CDR1 SNHLY, CDR2 FYNNEI. This CDR3 contains 17 residues. CDR3 region: CAGEPSGLNGPYNEQYF. CDR3 nucleotides: TGTGCCGGCGAACCCTCCGGACTCAATGGCCCCTACAATGAGCAGTACTTC.

This clonotype was picked up many times. This chain joins TRBV5-1 and TRBJ1-2, with 9 bases that match TRBD1. Germline CDR1 and CDR2: SGHRS and YFSETQ. The length of the CDR3 is 15 residues. V shed 3 bases, J shed 4 bases, and the junction held 7 bases outside the gene matches. CDR3 sequence (DNA): TGCGCCAGCAGCTATCGGACAGGGGCATCCTATGGCTACACCTTC. Its translation is CASSYRTGASYGYTF.

This clonotype has just a few counts. A single base separates this from a much larger clone, so it may be a read error. The genes are TRBV4-1 and TRBJ2-5, with D possibly matching TRBD2 (5 bases). Trimming removed 1 base from V and 11 bases from J, with 20 bases in between. The germline gives CDR1 MGHRA, CDR2 YSYEKL. CDR3 length: 15 residues. The CDR3: CASSQANTRDSEQYF. The CDR3 DNA follows: TGCGCCAGCAGCCAAGCAAACACTAGAGATAGTGAGCAGTACTTC.

The table lists this clonotype with many counts. The chain has TRBV10-2 and TRBJ1-1; D is undetermined. V was pared by 7 bases and J by 2 bases, with 8 bases between. The CDR3 totals 12 residues. Germline CDR1 and CDR2: WSHSY and SAAADI. The CDR3 DNA reads as TGCGCCAGCATGGGCGGCAACACTGAAGCTTTCTTT. Translated: CASMGGNTEAFF.

This clonotype showed up many times. The J gene is TRBJ1-4, the V gene TRBV7-6; D is unclear. The V end was cut by 5 bases, the J end by 4 bases, with 11 bases between. Germline V gives CDR1 SGHVS, CDR2 FNYEAQ. The length of the CDR3 is 14 residues. The CDR3 region is CASSQEADNEKLFF. The CDR3 DNA sequence: TGTGCCAGCAGCCAAGAGGCCGATAATGAAAAACTGTTTTTT.

On this clonotype itself: A read error may be the cause here, since a much bigger clone is one base away. The chain uses TRBV6-2 or TRBV6-3 and TRBJ1-2; tentatively, D is TRBD1 (6 bases). From germline, CDR1 is MNHEY and CDR2 SVGEGT. Trimming shortened V by 4 bases and J by 3 bases, and 12 bases separated the two germline ends. The CDR3 has 14 residues. As DNA, the CDR3 is TGTGCCAGCAGTTGCTTAACAGGGTACTATGGCTACACCTTC. This encodes CASSCLTGYYGYTF.

This clonotype came up many times. The chain couples TRBV20-1 to TRBJ2-7; 14 bases line up with TRBD2. Trimming removed 5 bases from V and 5 bases from J; junction bases left unmatched: 5. Per germline, CDR1 DFQATT and CDR2 SNEGSKA (reference sequence). This CDR3 has 14 residues. DNA of the CDR3: TGCAGTGCTGGCCGACTAGCGGGGGGGAACGAGCAGTACTTC. Amino acid sequence: CSAGRLAGGNEQYF.

The genes are TRBV5-1 and TRBJ2-4; weak D call: TRBD1 (5 bases). This CDR3 is 18 amino acids long. V lost 0 bases and J 1 base, leaving 17 bases between the germline ends. Germline assignment: CDR1 SGHRS and CDR2 YFSETQ. CDR3 sequence: CASSLVTDGIKAKNIQYF. CDR3 nucleotides: TGCGCCAGCAGCTTGGTGACAGACGGTATCAAGGCCAAAAACATTCAGTACTTC.

This clonotype was detected many times. V is TRBV6-1 and J is TRBJ2-3, with D perhaps matching TRBD1 (5 bases). The length of the CDR3 is 13 residues. CDR1 is MNHNS, CDR2 SASEGT, per germline. Trimming pared 3 bases from V and 4 bases from J, leaving 8 bases between. The CDR3 protein is CASSDSRADTQYF. In DNA, the CDR3 is TGTGCCAGCAGTGATAGCAGGGCAGATACGCAGTATTTT.

CDR3 coding DNA: TGTGCCACCAGCACCCGGGACAGGGTTTTAGGGACCCAGTTCTTC. Its translation is CATSTRDRVLGTQFF. The chain links TRBV15 to TRBJ2-1, with 9 bases aligning to TRBD1. V shed 4 bases, J shed 13 bases, and the junction held 14 bases outside the gene matches. CDR1 is LNHNV, CDR2 YYDKDF, per germline (reference sequence). The CDR3 totals 15 residues.

Many counts were recorded for this clonotype. This chain connects TRBV25-1 to TRBJ1-2; D unresolved. The CDR3 spans 12 residues. V lost 3 bases, J lost 8 bases, and 10 bases lay in between. CDR1 MGHDK and CDR2 SYGVNS come from the germline V gene. The CDR3 is CASSEPLYGYTF. CDR3 nucleotides: TGTGCCAGCAGTGAGCCCTTATACGGCTACACCTTC.

This clonotype was counted only a few times. V is TRBV20-1 and J is TRBJ1-3, with 7 bases matching TRBD1. The V gene's germline CDR1 is DFQATT and CDR2 SNEGSKA (reference sequence). The CDR3 is made up of 15 amino acids. V lost 5 bases, J lost 3 bases, and 10 bases stayed unmatched. CDR3 sequence (DNA): TGCAGTGCTCTGCCCCCCGGGACAGTTGGAAACACCATATATTTT. Protein: CSALPPGTVGNTIYF.

As for this clonotype: This may arise from a read error, as a much more abundant clone is one base away. The chain is built from TRBV9 and TRBJ2-5; D remains unclear. The CDR3 is made up of 12 amino acids. Per germline, CDR1 SGDLS and CDR2 YYNGEE. The CDR3 loop reads CANSPHRETQYF. The CDR3 nucleotides read TGTGCCAACAGCCCTCACCGGGAGACCCAGTACTTC.

In this sample, this clonotype turned up many times. The genes are TRBV20-1 and TRBJ1-2, with D uncertain. Between the trimmed V and J ends, which lost 4 bases and 2 bases, there was a span of 8 bases. Germline V gene lookup returns CDR1 DFQATT and CDR2 SNEGSKA (reference sequence). The CDR3 totals 12 residues. CDR3 nucleotides: TGCAGTGCTACAGCCACCAACTATGGCTACACCTTC. Translation: CSATATNYGYTF.

Regarding this clonotype: This may arise from a read error, as a much more abundant clone is one base away. This chain connects TRBV7-6 to TRBJ2-7, with 9 positions matching TRBD1. The CDR3 consists of 14 residues. Per germline, CDR1 SGHVS and CDR2 FNYEAQ. V shed 4 bases and J 5 bases; nucleotides not matched to a gene: 6. CDR3 amino acids: CASSSGTGTHEQYF. For the CDR3, the DNA is TGTGCCAGCAGCTCCGGGACAGGGACCCACGAGCAGTACTTC.

This clonotype was seen at least ten times. The V gene is TRBV6-5, the J gene TRBJ2-5, with D perhaps matching TRBD1 (5 bases). The CDR3 spans 14 residues. The V gene lost 4 bases and the J gene lost 1 base, with 10 bases spanning the gap. Per the germline V gene, CDR1 is MNHEY and CDR2 is SVGAGI. In nucleotides, the CDR3 is TGTGCCAGCAGTTCCAGGGTTACCCAAGAGACCCAGTACTTC. Translating gives CASSSRVTQETQYF.

This clonotype has ten or more counts. This rearrangement joins TRBV12-3 or TRBV12-4 to TRBJ2-1, with TRBD2 identical over 9 bases. This CDR3 is built from 17 residues. Unmatched junction bases numbered 11, after V lost 3 bases and J lost 5 bases. The CDR3, as DNA: TGTGCCAGCAGTTTGGTCGCAGGGCGGGGGGGAAACAATGAGCAGTTCTTC. It encodes CASSLVAGRGGNNEQFF.

Note on this clonotype: With a much larger clone just one base away, this may be a read error. The V call is TRBV12-3 or TRBV12-4, the J call TRBJ2-3, with TRBD2 matching over 9 bases. This CDR3 has 17 amino acids. The CDR3 nucleotides are TGTGCCAACAGTTTAGTCACTAGCGGGCGATCCACAGATACGCAGTATTTT. It yields the protein CANSLVTSGRSTDTQYF.

This clonotype occurred many times. The V and J genes are TRBV27 and TRBJ1-5, with D maybe TRBD1 (5 bases). V shed 5 bases and J shed 4 bases, with 18 bases lying between them. Germline CDR1 reads MNHEY; CDR2 reads SMNVEV (reference sequence). The CDR3 loop spans 16 amino acids. CDR3 residues: CASSVDSSDSNQPQHF. CDR3 bases: TGTGCCAGCAGTGTCGATAGTTCCGACAGTAATCAGCCCCAGCATTTT.

In this sample, this clonotype turned up many times. The rearrangement uses TRBV14 and TRBJ2-1; a possible D gene is TRBD2 (5 bases). Germline values: CDR1 SGHDN, CDR2 FVKESK. The CDR3 sequence is 15 residues long. V was pared by 3 bases and J by 1 base, with 10 bases between. The CDR3 is CASSQRAVSYNEQFF. The CDR3 nucleotides read TGTGCCAGCAGCCAGCGGGCAGTTTCCTACAATGAGCAGTTCTTC.

As DNA, the CDR3 is TGCGCCAGCAGCGCCCGGGACAGATACTTTAACTATGGCTACACCTTC. Translation: CASSARDRYFNYGYTF. V usage is TRBV5-1 and J usage is TRBJ1-2, with 7 bases lining up with TRBD1. This CDR3 has 16 residues. The germline gives CDR1 SGHRS, CDR2 YFSETQ. Trimming at V came to 4 bases and at J to 1 base, leaving 10 bases not matched to a gene.

The rearrangement uses TRBV7-3 and TRBJ2-7; weak D call: TRBD2 (6 bases). The end of the DNA is better explained by TRBJ2-5, so the J call may be wrong. CDR1 is SGHTA, CDR2 FQGTGA, per germline. The CDR3 extends over 13 amino acids. The CDR3 protein is CASDLMDGGTQYF. The DNA of the CDR3 is TGTGCCAGCGACTTAATGGACGGGGGGACCCAGTACTTC.